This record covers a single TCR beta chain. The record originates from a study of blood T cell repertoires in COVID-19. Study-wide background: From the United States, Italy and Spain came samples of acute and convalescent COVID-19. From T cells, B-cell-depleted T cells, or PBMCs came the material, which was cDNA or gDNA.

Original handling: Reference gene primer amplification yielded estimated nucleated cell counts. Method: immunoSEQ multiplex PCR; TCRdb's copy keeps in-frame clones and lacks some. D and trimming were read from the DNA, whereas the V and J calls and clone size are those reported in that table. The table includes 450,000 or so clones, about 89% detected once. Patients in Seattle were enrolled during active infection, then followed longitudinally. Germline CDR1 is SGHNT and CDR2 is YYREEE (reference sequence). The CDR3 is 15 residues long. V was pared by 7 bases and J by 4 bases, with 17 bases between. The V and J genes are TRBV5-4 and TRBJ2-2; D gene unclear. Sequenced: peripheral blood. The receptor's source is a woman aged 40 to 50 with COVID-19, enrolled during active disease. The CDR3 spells CASAIGEQVTGELFF. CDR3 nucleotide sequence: TGTGCCAGCGCGATCGGAGAACAAGTCACCGGGGAGCTGTTTTTT.